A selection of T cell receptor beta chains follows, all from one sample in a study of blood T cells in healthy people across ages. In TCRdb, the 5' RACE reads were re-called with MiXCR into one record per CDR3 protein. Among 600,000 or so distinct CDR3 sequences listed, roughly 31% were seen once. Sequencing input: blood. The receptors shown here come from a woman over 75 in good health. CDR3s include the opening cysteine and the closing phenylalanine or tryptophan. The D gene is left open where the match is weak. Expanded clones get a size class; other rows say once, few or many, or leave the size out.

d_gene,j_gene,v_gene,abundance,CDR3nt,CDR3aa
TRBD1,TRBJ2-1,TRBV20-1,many,TGCAGTGCTCCAGGGGGCCAGATCTACAATGAGCAGTTCTTC,CSAPGGQIYNEQFF
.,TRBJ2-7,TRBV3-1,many,TGTGCCAGCAGTTTCGGACTCCCAGACGAGCAGTACTTC,CASSFGLPDEQYF
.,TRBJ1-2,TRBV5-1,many,TGCGCCAGCAGCTTGGCCGTCGGCCAGGGACAAGGCTACACCTTC,CASSLAVGQGQGYTF
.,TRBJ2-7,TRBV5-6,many,TGTGCCAGCAGCTTTTCGACCCTGTTAGGGGAGCAGTACTTC,CASSFSTLLGEQYF
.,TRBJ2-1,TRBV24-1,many,TGTGCCACCAGAGCGGACCATGAGCAGTTCTTC,CATRADHEQFF
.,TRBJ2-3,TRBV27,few,TGTGCCAGCAGTTTAGGGGCAGTCACTAGCACAGATACGCAGTATTTT,CASSLGAVTSTDTQYF
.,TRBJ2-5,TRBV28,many,TGTGCCAGCAGTCACGTGGAGGGGTTCGGAGAGACCCAGTACTTC,CASSHVEGFGETQYF
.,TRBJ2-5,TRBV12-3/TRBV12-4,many,TGTGCCAGCAGCCCCCCTACGGGGCAGAAGTACCAAGAGACCCAGTACTTC,CASSPPTGQKYQETQYF
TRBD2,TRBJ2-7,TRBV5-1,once,TGCGCCAGCAGCGTGGGACTAGCGGAAAATTCCTACGAGCAGTACTTC,CASSVGLAENSYEQYF
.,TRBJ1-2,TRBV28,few,TGTGCCAGCAGTCGACGGAGGGGAGGCTACACCTTC,CASSRRRGGYTF
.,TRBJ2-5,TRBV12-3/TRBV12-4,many,TGTGCCAGCAGCCCCATCCGGGGGGAGACCCAGTACTTC,CASSPIRGETQYF
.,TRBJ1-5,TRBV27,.,TGTGCCAGCAGTTTGAGGGGAATAAATCAGCCCCAGCATTTT,CASSLRGINQPQHF
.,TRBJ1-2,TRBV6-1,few,TGTGCCAGCAGTGAGAGGGCAGGGCGGACCTATGGCTACACCTTC,CASSERAGRTYGYTF
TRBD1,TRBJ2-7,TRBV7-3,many,TGTGCCAGCAGCCCAGGGGGTACCCCCTACGAGCAGTACTTC,CASSPGGTPYEQYF
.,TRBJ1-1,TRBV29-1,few,TGCAGCGTTGGCGGAAACAGGGATTTCACTGAAGCTTTCTTT,CSVGGNRDFTEAFF
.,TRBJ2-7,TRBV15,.,TGTGCCACCAGTAGTGATCTACAACCCGAGCAGTACTTC,CATSSDLQPEQYF
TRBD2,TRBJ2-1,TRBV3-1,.,TGTGCCAGCAGCCCCCACCGAACGAGACTAGCCCACAATGAGCAGTTCTTC,CASSPHRTRLAHNEQFF
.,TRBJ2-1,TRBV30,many,TGTGCCTGGATAGAGGGTTACCAGCAGTTCTTC,CAWIEGYQQFF
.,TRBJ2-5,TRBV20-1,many,TGCAGTGCCGACAGGATCCAAGAGACCCAGTACTTC,CSADRIQETQYF
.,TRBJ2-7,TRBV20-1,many,TGCAGTGCTAATAAGGGAAAGATCGATGGGCAGTACTTC,CSANKGKIDGQYF
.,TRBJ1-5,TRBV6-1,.,TGTGCCAGCAGTCCAATTGGGTTCGATGGCAATCAGCCCCAGCATTTT,CASSPIGFDGNQPQHF
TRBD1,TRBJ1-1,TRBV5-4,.,TGTGCCAGCAGCAGGGCAGGGGGCAATAAGGACACTGAAGCTTTCTTT,CASSRAGGNKDTEAFF
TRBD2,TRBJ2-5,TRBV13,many,TGTGCCAGCAGCTTACTAGCGGGGCACCAAGAGACCCAGTACTTC,CASSLLAGHQETQYF
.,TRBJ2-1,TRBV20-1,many,TGCAGTGCTAGTTCCGGGACGGCCCTCAACAATGAGCAGTTCTTC,CSASSGTALNNEQFF
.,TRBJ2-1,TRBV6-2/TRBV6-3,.,TGTGCCAGCAGTTACCGAGTGGGGTACAATGAGCAGTTCTTC,CASSYRVGYNEQFF
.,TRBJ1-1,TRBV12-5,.,TGTGCTAGTGGTTCCAGGGATGCTGCTGAAGCTTTCTTT,CASGSRDAAEAFF
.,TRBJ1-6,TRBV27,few,TGTGCCAGCAGTTTACTCAGACAGGTTATTTCACCCCTCCACTTT,CASSLLRQVISPLHF
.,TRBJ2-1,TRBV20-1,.,TGCAGTGCTCAACTCGGACGAATTGACAATGAGCAGTTCTTC,CSAQLGRIDNEQFF
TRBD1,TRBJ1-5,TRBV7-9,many,TGTGCCAGCAGCCCCGACAGGGAGATCCGGGGCCAGCCCCAGCATTTT,CASSPDREIRGQPQHF
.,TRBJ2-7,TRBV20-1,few,TGCAGTGCTGAACATCGAACCCCCACGGAGAAGGACGAGCAGTACTTC,CSAEHRTPTEKDEQYF
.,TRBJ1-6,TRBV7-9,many,TGTGCCAGCAGCCCCCAGGTTCTGAATTCACCCCTCCACTTT,CASSPQVLNSPLHF
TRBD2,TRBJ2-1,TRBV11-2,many,TGTGCCAGCAGCTTGGAAGCGGGGGGGGTACCCTACAATGAGCAGTTCTTC,CASSLEAGGVPYNEQFF
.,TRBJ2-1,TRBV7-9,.,TGTGCCAGCAGCTTAGACCCGTTAGCGGCCTCCTACAATGAGCAGTTCTTC,CASSLDPLAASYNEQFF
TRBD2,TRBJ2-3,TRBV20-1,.,TGCAGTGCTAGATCTAGCGGGGGGGCCACAGATACGCAGTATTTT,CSARSSGGATDTQYF
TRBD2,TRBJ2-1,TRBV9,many,TGTGCCAGCAGCGTAGTCAGCGGGGGAGACAATGAGCAGTTCTTC,CASSVVSGGDNEQFF
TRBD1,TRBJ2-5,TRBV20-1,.,TGCAGTGCTACGGGGACGGGACAGGCTAACCTGGAGCAGTACTTC,CSATGTGQANLEQYF
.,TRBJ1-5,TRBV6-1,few,TGTGCCAGCAGTGAACGACCAGGAACCTATAGCAATCAGCCCCAGCATTTT,CASSERPGTYSNQPQHF
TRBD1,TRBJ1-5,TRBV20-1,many,TGCAGTGCCACTCCCGGACAGGCTAATCAGCCCCAGCATTTT,CSATPGQANQPQHF
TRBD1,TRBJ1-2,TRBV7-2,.,TGTGCCAGCAGTTCATGGGGACAGGGGTCGTTCTATGGCTACACCTTC,CASSSWGQGSFYGYTF
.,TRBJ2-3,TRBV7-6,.,TGTGCCAGCAGCTTATCCCAGGGGGGGCTCAGCACAGCTACGCAGTATTTT,CASSLSQGGLSTATQYF
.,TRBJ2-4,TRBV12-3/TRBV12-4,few,TGTGCCAGCAGTAAGACAAGAACCAAAAACATTCAGTACTTC,CASSKTRTKNIQYF
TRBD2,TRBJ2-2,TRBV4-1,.,TGCGCCAGCAGCCAAAGGGCTAGCGGGGCCACCGGGGAGCTGTTTTTT,CASSQRASGATGELFF
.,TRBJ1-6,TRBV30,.,TGTGCCTGGAGGACCCGGTTGAATTCACCCCTCCACTTT,CAWRTRLNSPLHF
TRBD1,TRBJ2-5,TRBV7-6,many,TGTGCCAGCAGCTTAGTCGACAGGGGGCAAGGGGAGACCCAGTACTTC,CASSLVDRGQGETQYF
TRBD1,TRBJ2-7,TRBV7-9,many,TGTGCCAGCAGACCAGGGGGTAGCGTTTCCTACGAGCAGTACTTC,CASRPGGSVSYEQYF
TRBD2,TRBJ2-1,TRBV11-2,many,TGTGCCAGCAGCTTAGATCGTCGTTTAGCGGGGGGAAGGAATGAGCAGTTCTTC,CASSLDRRLAGGRNEQFF
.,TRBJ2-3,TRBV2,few,TGTGCCAGCACCGGGGACTTCACAGATACGCAGTATTTT,CASTGDFTDTQYF
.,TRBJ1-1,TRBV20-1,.,TGCAGTGCTAGAGGCGGGAACACTGAAGCTTTCTTT,CSARGGNTEAFF
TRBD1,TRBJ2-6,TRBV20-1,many,TGCAGTGCTAGAGACGACAGGGGCGCTTCTGGGGCCAACGTCCTGACTTTC,CSARDDRGASGANVLTF
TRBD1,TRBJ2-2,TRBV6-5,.,TGTGCCAGCAGTTACGAGTCTTGGCAGGGGGCGAACACCGGGGAGCTGTTTTTT,CASSYESWQGANTGELFF
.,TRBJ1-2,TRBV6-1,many,TGTGCCAGCAGCGCAGGGAGGGGAAATGGCTACACCTTC,CASSAGRGNGYTF
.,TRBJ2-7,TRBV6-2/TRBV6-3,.,TGTGCCAGCAGCCGCGACTTGGGGGGGGCCGGCAATGAGCAGTACTTC,CASSRDLGGAGNEQYF
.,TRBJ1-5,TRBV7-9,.,TGTGCCAGCAGCTTCCCCAGAAGCAATCAGCCCCAGCATTTT,CASSFPRSNQPQHF
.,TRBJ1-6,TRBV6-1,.,TGTGCCAGCAGTGAGTTCCTTCGGTCACCCCTCCACTTT,CASSEFLRSPLHF
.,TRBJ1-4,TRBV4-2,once,TGTGCCAGCAGCCAAGTACATGGGGGCGTTGAAAAACTGTTTTTT,CASSQVHGGVEKLFF
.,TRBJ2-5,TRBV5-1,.,TGCACCAGCAGCTTGGGTAGAGAGACCCAGTACTTC,CTSSLGRETQYF
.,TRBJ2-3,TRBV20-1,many,TGCAGTGCTACCCTAGTTGGGCCAGATACGCAGTATTTT,CSATLVGPDTQYF
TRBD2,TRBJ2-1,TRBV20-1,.,TGCAGTGCTAGTCCCCCTAGCGGGGTTCCTACGAATGAGCAGTTCTTC,CSASPPSGVPTNEQFF
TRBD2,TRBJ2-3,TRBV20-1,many,TGCAGTGCCGGACGGACTAGCGGGGGGGCCACTAGCACAGATACGCAGTATTTT,CSAGRTSGGATSTDTQYF
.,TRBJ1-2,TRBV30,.,TGTGCCTGGAGCGCCATCGGGGGCTCTTATGGCTACACCTTC,CAWSAIGGSYGYTF